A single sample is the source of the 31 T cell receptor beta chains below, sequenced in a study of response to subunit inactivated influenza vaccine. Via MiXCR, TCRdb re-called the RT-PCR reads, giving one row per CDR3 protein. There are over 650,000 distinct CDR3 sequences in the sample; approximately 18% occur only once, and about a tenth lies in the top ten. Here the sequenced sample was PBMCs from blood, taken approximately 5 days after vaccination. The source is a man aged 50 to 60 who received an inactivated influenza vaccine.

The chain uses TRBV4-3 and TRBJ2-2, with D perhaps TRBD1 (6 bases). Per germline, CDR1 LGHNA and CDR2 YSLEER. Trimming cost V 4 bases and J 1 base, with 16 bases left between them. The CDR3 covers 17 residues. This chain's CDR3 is CASSPHLGAVNTGELFF. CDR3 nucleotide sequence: TGCGCCAGCAGCCCACATTTGGGGGCTGTGAACACCGGGGAGCTGTTTTTT.

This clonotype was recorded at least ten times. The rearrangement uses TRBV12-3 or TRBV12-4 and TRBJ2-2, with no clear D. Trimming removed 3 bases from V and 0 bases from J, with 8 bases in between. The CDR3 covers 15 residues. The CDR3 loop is CASSFTVANTGELFF. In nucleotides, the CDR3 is TGTGCCAGCAGTTTCACTGTTGCGAACACCGGGGAGCTGTTTTTT.

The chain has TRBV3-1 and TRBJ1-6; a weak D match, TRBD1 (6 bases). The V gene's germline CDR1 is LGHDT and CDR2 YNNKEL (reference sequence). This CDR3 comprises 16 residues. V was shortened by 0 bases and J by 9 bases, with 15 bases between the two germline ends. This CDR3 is CASSQDRIRGASPLHF. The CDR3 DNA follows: TGTGCCAGCAGCCAAGATCGAATACGGGGGGCTTCACCCCTCCACTTT.

CDR3 coding DNA: TGTGCCAGCAGGAGTAACAGGGGACGAAGGGAGACCCAGTACTTC. As protein: CASRSNRGRRETQYF. The genes are TRBV11-2 and TRBJ2-5; TRBD1 agrees at 7 bases. The CDR3 covers 15 residues. V shed 6 bases and J 5 bases; nucleotides not matched to a gene: 12. From germline, CDR1 is SGHAT and CDR2 FQNNGV. The full variable domain, completed using reference TRBV11-2 and TRBJ2-5, is EAGVAQSPRYKIIEKRQSVAFWCNPISGHATLYWYQQILGQGPKLLIQFQNNGVVDDSQLPKDRFSAERLKGVDSTLKIQPAKLEDSAVYLCASRSNRGRRETQYFGPGTRLLVL.

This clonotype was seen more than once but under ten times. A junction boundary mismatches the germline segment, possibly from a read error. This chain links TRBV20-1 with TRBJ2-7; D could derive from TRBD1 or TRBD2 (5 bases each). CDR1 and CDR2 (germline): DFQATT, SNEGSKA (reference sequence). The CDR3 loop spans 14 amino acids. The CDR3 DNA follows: TGCAGTGCTACTCTCACGGGGCGCTCCCACGAGCAGTACTTC. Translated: CSATLTGRSHEQYF.

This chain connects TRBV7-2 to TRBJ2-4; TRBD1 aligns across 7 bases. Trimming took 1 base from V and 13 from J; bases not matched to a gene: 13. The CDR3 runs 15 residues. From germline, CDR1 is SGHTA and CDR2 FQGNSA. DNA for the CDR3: TGTGCCAGCAGCTTAGTTACAGGGGACCCCTTTCCCCAGTACTTC. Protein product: CASSLVTGDPFPQYF.

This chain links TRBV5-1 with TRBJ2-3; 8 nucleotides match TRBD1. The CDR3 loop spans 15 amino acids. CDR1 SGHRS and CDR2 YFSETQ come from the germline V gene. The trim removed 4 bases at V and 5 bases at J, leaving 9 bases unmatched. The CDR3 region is CASSPGDRWRDTQYF. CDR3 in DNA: TGCGCCAGCAGCCCAGGGGACAGGTGGAGAGATACGCAGTATTTT. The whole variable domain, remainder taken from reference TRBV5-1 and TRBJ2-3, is KAGVTQTPRYLIKTRGQQVTLSCSPISGHRSVSWYQQTPGQGLQFLFEYFSETQRNKGNFPGRFSGRQFSNSRSEMNVSTLELGDSALYLCASSPGDRWRDTQYFGPGTRLTVL.

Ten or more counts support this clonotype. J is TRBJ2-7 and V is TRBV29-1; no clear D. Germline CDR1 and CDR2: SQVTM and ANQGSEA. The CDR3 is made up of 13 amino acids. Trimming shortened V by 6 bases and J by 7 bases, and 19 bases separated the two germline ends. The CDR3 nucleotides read TGCAGCGTCCGGACCTGGACGGGCTTGGAGCAGTACTTC. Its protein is CSVRTWTGLEQYF.

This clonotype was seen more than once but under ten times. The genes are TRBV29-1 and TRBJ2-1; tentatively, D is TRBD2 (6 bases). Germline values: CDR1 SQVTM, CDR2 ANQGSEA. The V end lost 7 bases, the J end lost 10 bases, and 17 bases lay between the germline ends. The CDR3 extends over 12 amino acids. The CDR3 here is CSANRGRPEQFF. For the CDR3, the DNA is TGCAGCGCTAACCGGGGGAGGCCGGAGCAGTTCTTC.

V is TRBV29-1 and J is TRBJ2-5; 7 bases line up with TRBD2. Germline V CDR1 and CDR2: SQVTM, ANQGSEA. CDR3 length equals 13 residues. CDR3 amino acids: CSHGGGGTETQYF. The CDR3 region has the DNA TGCTCCCACGGTGGGGGGGGAACAGAGACCCAGTACTTC. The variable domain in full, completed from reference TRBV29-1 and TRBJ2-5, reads SAVISQKPSRDICQRGTSLTIQCQVDSQVTMMFWYRQQPGQSLTLIATANQGSEATYESGFVIDKFPISRPNLTFSTLTVSNMSPEDSSIYLCSHGGGGTETQYFGPGTRLLVL.

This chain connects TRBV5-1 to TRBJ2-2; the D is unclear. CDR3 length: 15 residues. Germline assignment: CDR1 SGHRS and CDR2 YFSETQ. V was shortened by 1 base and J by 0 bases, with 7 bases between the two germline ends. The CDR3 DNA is TGCGCCAGCAGCTTGAGGGATACGAACACCGGGGAGCTGTTTTTT. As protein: CASSLRDTNTGELFF. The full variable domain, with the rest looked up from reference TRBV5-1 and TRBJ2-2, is KAGVTQTPRYLIKTRGQQVTLSCSPISGHRSVSWYQQTPGQGLQFLFEYFSETQRNKGNFPGRFSGRQFSNSRSEMNVSTLELGDSALYLCASSLRDTNTGELFFGEGSRLTVL.

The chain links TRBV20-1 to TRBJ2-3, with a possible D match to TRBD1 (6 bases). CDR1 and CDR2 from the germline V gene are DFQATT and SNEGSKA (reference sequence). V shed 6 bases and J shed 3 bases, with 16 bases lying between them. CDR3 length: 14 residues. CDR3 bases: TGCAGTGCCTCCATTCAGGGGACGACAGATACGCAGTATTTT. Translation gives CSASIQGTTDTQYF.

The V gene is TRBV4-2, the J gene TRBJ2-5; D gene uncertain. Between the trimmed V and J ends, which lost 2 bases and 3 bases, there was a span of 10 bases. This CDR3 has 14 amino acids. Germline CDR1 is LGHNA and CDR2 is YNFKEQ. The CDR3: CASSQPVKKETQYF. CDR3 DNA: TGTGCCAGCAGCCAACCAGTGAAGAAAGAGACCCAGTACTTC.

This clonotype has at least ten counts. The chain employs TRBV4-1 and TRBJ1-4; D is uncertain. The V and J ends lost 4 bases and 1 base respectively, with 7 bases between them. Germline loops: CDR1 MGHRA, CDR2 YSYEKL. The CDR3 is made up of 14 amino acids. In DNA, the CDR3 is TGCGCCAGCAGCCTCATAGGAACTAATGAAAAACTGTTTTTT. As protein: CASSLIGTNEKLFF.

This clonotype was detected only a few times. The CDR3 nucleotides are TGCAGTGCTAGTCGGGGTGGTAACTATGGCTACACCTTC. Its translation is CSASRGGNYGYTF. V and J are TRBV20-1 and TRBJ1-2; D not resolved. The CDR3 is 13 residues long. In germline, CDR1 is DFQATT, CDR2 SNEGSKA (reference sequence). Trimming stripped 3 bases from V and 1 base from J, with 9 bases between.

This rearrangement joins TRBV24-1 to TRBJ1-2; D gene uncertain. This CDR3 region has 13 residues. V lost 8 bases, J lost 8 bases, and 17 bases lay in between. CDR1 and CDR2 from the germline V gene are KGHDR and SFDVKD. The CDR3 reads CATNSVGGEGYTF. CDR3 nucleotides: TGTGCCACCAATTCCGTCGGAGGAGAAGGCTACACCTTC.

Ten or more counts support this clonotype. The CDR3 nucleotides read TGTGCCAGCAGCTTGAGTAGAAATGAGCAGTTCTTC. Its protein product is CASSLSRNEQFF. The chain combines TRBV5-6 with TRBJ2-1, with D unresolved. Per the germline V gene, CDR1 is SGHDT and CDR2 is YYEEEE. The CDR3 runs to 12 residues. Trimming shortened V by 1 base and J by 7 bases, and 6 bases separated the two germline ends.

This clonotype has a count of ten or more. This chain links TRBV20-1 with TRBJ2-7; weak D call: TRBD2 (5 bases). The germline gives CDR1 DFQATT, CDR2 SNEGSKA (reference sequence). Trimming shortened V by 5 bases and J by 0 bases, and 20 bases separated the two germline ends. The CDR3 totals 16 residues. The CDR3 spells CSAPLAGIRTSYEQYF. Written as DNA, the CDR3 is TGCAGTGCTCCTCTTGCCGGGATCCGGACCTCCTACGAGCAGTACTTC.

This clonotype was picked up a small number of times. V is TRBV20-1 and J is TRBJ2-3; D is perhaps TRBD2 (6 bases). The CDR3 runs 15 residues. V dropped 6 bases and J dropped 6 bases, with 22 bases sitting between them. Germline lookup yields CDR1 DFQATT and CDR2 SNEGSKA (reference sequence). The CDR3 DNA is TGCAGTGCCCGACTGGGGGGACTTCACACGGATACGCAGTATTTT. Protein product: CSARLGGLHTDTQYF.

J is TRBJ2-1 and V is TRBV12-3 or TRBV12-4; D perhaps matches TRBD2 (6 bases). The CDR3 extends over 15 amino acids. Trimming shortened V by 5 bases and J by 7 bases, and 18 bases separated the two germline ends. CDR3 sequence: CASSLLARPGNEQFF. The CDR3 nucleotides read TGTGCCAGCAGTCTCCTAGCGAGGCCTGGAAATGAGCAGTTCTTC.

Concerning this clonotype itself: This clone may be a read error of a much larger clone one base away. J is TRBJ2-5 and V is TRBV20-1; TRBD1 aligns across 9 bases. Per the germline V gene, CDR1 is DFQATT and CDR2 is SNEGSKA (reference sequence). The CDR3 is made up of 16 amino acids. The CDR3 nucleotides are TGCTGTGCTAGGAGTAACCGGGACAGGGAACAAGAGACCCAGTACTTC. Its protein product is CCARSNRDREQETQYF.

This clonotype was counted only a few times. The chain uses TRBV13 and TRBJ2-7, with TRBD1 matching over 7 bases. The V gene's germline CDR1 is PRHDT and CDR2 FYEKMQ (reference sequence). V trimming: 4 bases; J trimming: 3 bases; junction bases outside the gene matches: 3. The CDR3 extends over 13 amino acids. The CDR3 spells CASSSRGIYEQYF. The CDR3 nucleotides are TGTGCCAGCAGCTCCAGGGGGATCTACGAGCAGTACTTC.

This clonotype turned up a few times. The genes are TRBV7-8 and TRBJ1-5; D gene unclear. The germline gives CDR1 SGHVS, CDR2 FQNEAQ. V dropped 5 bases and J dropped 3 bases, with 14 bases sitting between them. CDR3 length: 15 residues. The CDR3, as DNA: TGTGCCAGCAGCCTCACTCGCGGTATCAATCAGCCCCAGCATTTT. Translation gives CASSLTRGINQPQHF.

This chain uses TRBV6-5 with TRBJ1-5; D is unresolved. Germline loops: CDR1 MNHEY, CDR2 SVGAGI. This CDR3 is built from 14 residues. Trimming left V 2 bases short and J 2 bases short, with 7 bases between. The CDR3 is CASSYPGGNQPQHF. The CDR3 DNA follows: TGTGCCAGCAGTTACCCTGGGGGCAATCAGCCCCAGCATTTT.

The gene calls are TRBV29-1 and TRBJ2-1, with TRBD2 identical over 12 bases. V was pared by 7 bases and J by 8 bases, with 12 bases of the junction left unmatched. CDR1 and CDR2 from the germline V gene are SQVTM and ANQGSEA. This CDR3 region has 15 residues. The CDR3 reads CSATKGLAGLDEQFF. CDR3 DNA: TGCAGCGCAACAAAAGGACTAGCGGGGTTAGATGAGCAGTTCTTC.

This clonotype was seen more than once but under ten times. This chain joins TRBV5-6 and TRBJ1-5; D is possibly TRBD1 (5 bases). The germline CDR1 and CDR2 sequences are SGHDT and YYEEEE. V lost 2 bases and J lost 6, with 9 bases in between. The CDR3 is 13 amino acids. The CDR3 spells CASSFRRGQPQHF. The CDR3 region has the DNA TGTGCCAGCAGCTTTAGAAGGGGTCAGCCCCAGCATTTT.

Written as DNA, the CDR3 is TGTGCCAGCAGTTTAGCAGGTGGGGAAAATGAGCAGTTCTTC. Translation gives CASSLAGGENEQFF. The chain combines TRBV12-3 or TRBV12-4 with TRBJ2-1; D ambiguous. The CDR3 length is 14 residues. V gave up 0 bases and J gave up 7 bases, with 10 bases separating them.

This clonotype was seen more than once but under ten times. This chain's CDR3 is CASSLKTGPYGYTF. The CDR3 DNA reads as TGTGCCAGCAGCCTAAAGACAGGTCCCTATGGCTACACCTTC. The V gene is TRBV11-2, the J gene TRBJ1-2; weak D call: TRBD1 (6 bases). Germline lookup yields CDR1 SGHAT and CDR2 FQNNGV. This CDR3 has 14 residues. The V end lost 5 bases, the J end lost 4 bases, and 14 bases lay between the germline ends.

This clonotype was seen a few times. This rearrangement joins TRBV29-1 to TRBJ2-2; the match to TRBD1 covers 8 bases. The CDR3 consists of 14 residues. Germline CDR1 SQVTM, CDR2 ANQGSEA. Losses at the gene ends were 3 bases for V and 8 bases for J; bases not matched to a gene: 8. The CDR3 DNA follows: TGCAGCGTTGAGAGGACAGGGTGGGTTGGGGAGCTGTTTTTT. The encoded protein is CSVERTGWVGELFF.

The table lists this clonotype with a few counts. The CDR3 region has the DNA TGTGCCAGCAGAGCTTTGGGGGGCACTGAAGCTTTCTTT. As protein: CASRALGGTEAFF. The chain uses TRBV12-3 or TRBV12-4 and TRBJ1-1, with D perhaps TRBD1 (5 bases). Trimming shortened V by 6 bases and J by 4 bases, and 12 bases separated the two germline ends. This CDR3 is 13 amino acids long.

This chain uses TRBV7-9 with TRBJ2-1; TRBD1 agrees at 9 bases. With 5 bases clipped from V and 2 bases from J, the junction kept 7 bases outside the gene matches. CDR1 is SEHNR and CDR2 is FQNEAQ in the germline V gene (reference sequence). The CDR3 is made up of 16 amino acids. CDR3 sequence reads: CASSPWDRVTYNEQFF. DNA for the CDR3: TGTGCCAGCAGCCCCTGGGACAGGGTAACCTACAATGAGCAGTTCTTC. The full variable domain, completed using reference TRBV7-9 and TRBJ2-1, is DTGVSQNPRHKITKRGQNVTFRCDPISEHNRLYWYRQTLGQGPEFLTYFQNEAQLEKSRLLSDRFSAERPKGSFSTLEIQRTEQGDSAMYLCASSPWDRVTYNEQFFGPGTRLTVL.